One and the same sample provided the 23 T cell receptor beta chains below, sequenced in a study of T cell repertoires in cytomegalovirus infection. TCRdb itself ran the reads through MiXCR, one entry per CDR3 protein. The repertoire holds just over 150,000 distinct CDR3 sequences, 23% seen once, with 9.5% to 12% in the top ten. Source material: PBMCs. Receptor source: a human donor in good health (CMV status not recorded). Some clones in this sample may be carry-over from other donors' samples.

There are many counts of this clonotype. This CDR3 is CASSLGFPTNSPLHF. The CDR3, as DNA: TGTGCCAGCAGCTTAGGGTTTCCGACAAATTCACCCCTCCACTTT. The V and J genes are TRBV7-8 and TRBJ1-6; D remains unclear. Trimming pared 1 base from V and 7 bases from J, leaving 11 bases between. Germline V gene lookup returns CDR1 SGHVS and CDR2 FQNEAQ. The CDR3 consists of 15 residues.

V and J are TRBV28 and TRBJ2-4; TRBD1 is a possible D gene (6 bases). Germline-derived CDR1 and CDR2 are MDHEN and SYDVKM. Trimming stripped 6 bases from V and 0 bases from J, with 15 bases between. This CDR3 contains 16 residues. CDR3 bases: TGTGCCAGCAGCCGCATCCAGGGGTTAGCCAAAAACATTCAGTACTTC. Translated, it gives CASSRIQGLAKNIQYF.

In its sample, this clonotype was seen a few times. The chain carries TRBV27 and TRBJ1-1; the D is unclear. Trimming shortened V by 0 bases and J by 5 bases, and 16 bases separated the two germline ends. Germline-derived CDR1 and CDR2 are MNHEY and SMNVEV (reference sequence). The CDR3 consists of 16 residues. CDR3 DNA sequence: TGTGCCAGCAGTTTATCGGCCCGAGGGAAGGAAACTGAAGCTTTCTTT. It specifies CASSLSARGKETEAFF.

This clonotype was seen more than once but under ten times. The rearrangement uses TRBV12-3 or TRBV12-4 and TRBJ1-1; the D is unclear. The germline V and J ends were trimmed by 3 bases and 5 bases, with 10 bases remaining between them. The CDR3 totals 13 residues. CDR3 bases: TGTGCCAGCAGTTTTTTTGGTAGGACTGAAGCTTTCTTT. It translates to CASSFFGRTEAFF.

The rearrangement links TRBV6-2 or TRBV6-3 to TRBJ2-7; 9 bases line up with TRBD2. This CDR3 has 15 amino acids. Germline CDR1 reads MNHEY; CDR2 reads SVGEGT. V was pared by 6 bases and J by 5 bases, with 11 bases of the junction left unmatched. The CDR3 is CASSLVGSGRNEQYF. CDR3 coding DNA: TGTGCCAGCAGCCTCGTCGGTAGCGGGAGAAACGAGCAGTACTTC.

At least ten counts were recorded for this clonotype. The CDR3 DNA reads as TGTGCCAGCAGCTTGGGGACAGGTGGCCACAATGAGCAGTTCTTC. Translation gives CASSLGTGGHNEQFF. V and J are TRBV7-2 and TRBJ2-1, with TRBD1 matching over 8 bases. The junction had 6 bases not matched to a gene; V was cut back by 3 bases and J by 5 bases. The CDR3 runs to 15 residues. The V gene's germline CDR1 is SGHTA and CDR2 FQGNSA.

This clonotype was found many times. The chain joins TRBV2 to TRBJ1-1; D not certain. CDR3 size: 10 residues. V lost 7 bases to trimming and J lost 2 bases, with 2 bases between them. Per germline, CDR1 SNHLY and CDR2 FYNNEI. CDR3 amino acids: CASKNTEAFF. CDR3 DNA sequence: TGTGCCAGCAAAAACACTGAAGCTTTCTTT.

This clonotype was counted many times. This chain joins TRBV7-8 and TRBJ2-7; D unclear. Trimming shortened V by 3 bases and J by 7 bases, and 10 bases separated the two germline ends. The CDR3 length is 12 residues. Germline V gene data show CDR1 as SGHVS and CDR2 as FQNEAQ. The CDR3 sequence is CASSFQSGEQYF. DNA for the CDR3: TGTGCCAGCAGCTTCCAGTCGGGTGAGCAGTACTTC.

This clonotype was picked up a small number of times. The J gene is TRBJ2-7, the V gene TRBV12-3 or TRBV12-4; 10 nucleotides align to TRBD1. The CDR3 has 14 amino acids. Trimming cost V 8 bases and J 5 bases; bases outside gene matches: 9. The CDR3 here is CASSRTGTGDEQYF. DNA of the CDR3: TGTGCCAGCTCCCGAACCGGGACAGGGGACGAGCAGTACTTC.

In DNA form, the CDR3 reads TGCGCCAGCAGCCAAGACGACGGGAGCTCCTATAATTCACCCCTCCACTTT. It codes for CASSQDDGSSYNSPLHF. The V and J genes are TRBV4-3 and TRBJ1-6; D gene uncertain. CDR1 LGHNA and CDR2 YSLEER come from the germline V gene. The CDR3 runs 17 residues. V lost 0 bases and J lost 0, with 9 bases in between.

This chain connects TRBV5-4 to TRBJ2-1, with D possibly matching TRBD1 (6 bases). This CDR3 region has 15 residues. Trimming shortened V by 3 bases and J by 0 bases, and 10 bases separated the two germline ends. Germline V gene lookup returns CDR1 SGHNT and CDR2 YYREEE (reference sequence). CDR3 loop: CASSSRGPSYNEQFF. CDR3 nucleotide sequence: TGTGCCAGCAGCTCCAGGGGTCCCTCCTACAATGAGCAGTTCTTC.

The table lists this clonotype with a count of one. The chain uses TRBV19 and TRBJ2-1; 10 nucleotides line up with TRBD1. The junction had 7 bases not matched to a gene; V was cut back by 3 bases and J by 8 bases. CDR3 length: 15 residues. CDR1 is LNHDA and CDR2 is SQIVND in the germline V gene (reference sequence). The CDR3 DNA sequence: TGTGCCAGTAGTATGACCGGGACAGGGGTCGATGAGCAGTTCTTC. Translating it yields CASSMTGTGVDEQFF.

This clonotype occurred a few times. The chain carries TRBV6-2 or TRBV6-3 and TRBJ1-5, with 7 bases fitting TRBD1. The germline V gene encodes CDR1 MNHEY and CDR2 SVGEGT. This CDR3 spans 13 amino acids. V lost 10 bases to trimming and J lost 4 bases; unmatched junction nucleotides: 7. The CDR3 sequence: CATRGTENQPQHF. The DNA for the CDR3 is TGTGCCACCCGCGGGACAGAGAATCAGCCCCAGCATTTT.

The rearrangement uses TRBV20-1 and TRBJ2-1; D is ambiguous. The germline V gene has CDR1 DFQATT and CDR2 SNEGSKA (reference sequence). CDR3 length: 14 amino acids. V was shortened by 2 bases and J by 7 bases, with 15 bases between the two germline ends. The DNA of the CDR3 is TGCAGTGCTAGATCCCCGTCTAGGCCTAATGAGCAGTTCTTC. The encoded protein is CSARSPSRPNEQFF.

This clonotype was detected many times. The chain recombines TRBV7-2 with TRBJ2-7; D may correspond to TRBD1 or TRBD2 (5 bases each). The V and J ends lost 3 bases and 3 bases respectively, with 15 bases between them. This CDR3 contains 15 residues. CDR1 is SGHTA, CDR2 FQGNSA, per germline. CDR3 nucleotides: TGTGCCAGCAGCTTCCGGGACCCGGGAAGCTACGAGCAGTACTTC. Protein sequence: CASSFRDPGSYEQYF.

The table lists this clonotype with many counts. The rearrangement joins TRBV7-2 to TRBJ2-7; D is unresolved. Trimming left V 1 base short and J 4 bases short, with 8 bases between. In germline, CDR1 is SGHTA, CDR2 FQGNSA. The CDR3 covers 13 residues. Written as DNA, the CDR3 is TGTGCCAGCAGCTTAGTTGGCGGTTACGAGCAGTACTTC. This sequence encodes CASSLVGGYEQYF.

Many counts were recorded for this clonotype. The genes are TRBV11-2 and TRBJ1-1; no clear D gene. The V gene lost 2 bases and the J gene lost 7 bases, with 11 bases spanning the gap. Germline-derived CDR1 and CDR2 are SGHAT and FQNNGV. CDR3 size: 13 residues. The CDR3 sequence is CASSLSLGFEAFF. The CDR3 DNA reads TGTGCCAGCAGCTTATCTTTGGGCTTTGAAGCTTTCTTT.

This clonotype was picked up a small number of times. The genes are TRBV12-3 or TRBV12-4 and TRBJ1-1; possibly TRBD1 for D (5 bases). This CDR3 has 15 amino acids. Trimming pared 6 bases from V and 4 bases from J, leaving 18 bases between. This CDR3 reads CASSPLEGLATEAFF. The CDR3 DNA sequence: TGTGCCAGCAGCCCATTAGAGGGGTTGGCCACTGAAGCTTTCTTT.

The chain combines TRBV6-2 or TRBV6-3 with TRBJ2-2, with 12 bases aligning to TRBD2. This CDR3 is 17 amino acids long. The germline CDR1 and CDR2 sequences are MNHEY and SVGEGT. V dropped 5 bases and J dropped 3; count of bases not matched to a gene: 7. DNA for the CDR3: TGTGCCAGCAGTAGGTACCGGACTAGCGGGGACACCGGGGAGCTGTTTTTT. Translated: CASSRYRTSGDTGELFF.

The table lists this clonotype with many counts. The rearrangement links TRBV7-9 to TRBJ2-7; D gene uncertain. Trimming stripped 5 bases from V and 0 bases from J, with 8 bases between. Germline V gene sequence: CDR1 SEHNR, CDR2 FQNEAQ (reference sequence). The CDR3 covers 13 residues. CDR3 amino acids: CASSPRSSYEQYF. The CDR3 DNA is TGTGCCAGCAGCCCGCGAAGCTCCTACGAGCAGTACTTC.

In this sample, this clonotype turned up a few times. This chain joins TRBV29-1 and TRBJ2-1; 7 positions agree with TRBD1. This CDR3 contains 13 residues. J was trimmed by 5 bases and V by 8 bases; bases with no gene match: 9. Germline CDR1 and CDR2: SQVTM and ANQGSEA. The DNA of the CDR3 is TGCAGCCTCCTTGGGACAGTTCACAATGAGCAGTTCTTC. Translating it yields CSLLGTVHNEQFF.

This clonotype was counted between two and nine times. The chain has TRBV7-3 and TRBJ2-2; D remains unclear. The CDR3 runs 13 residues. Germline CDR1 is SGHTA and CDR2 is FQGTGA. The V and J ends lost 4 bases and 5 bases respectively, with 8 bases between them. In nucleotides, the CDR3 is TGTGCCAGCAGCTCACACCGAACCGGGGAGCTGTTTTTT. This codes for CASSSHRTGELFF.

The chain has TRBV28 and TRBJ2-1, with 10 bases matching TRBD1. J was trimmed by 8 bases and V by 7 bases; bases with no gene match: 8. The CDR3 loop spans 14 amino acids. CDR1 is MDHEN and CDR2 is SYDVKM in the germline V gene. CDR3 sequence: CASNRQGARDEQFF. The CDR3 DNA follows: TGTGCCAGCAATAGACAGGGGGCAAGGGATGAGCAGTTCTTC.